A single sample is the source of the 11 T cell receptor beta chains below, sequenced in a study of OX40 agonist ivuxolimab in advanced cancers. Assay used: immunoSEQ multiplex PCR; TCRdb lists only in-frame clones, some missing. The profile shows 90,000 or so clones, approximately 90% of them singletons. Sequencing used CD4+ or CD8+ T cells sorted from blood, obtained in a trial of the OX40 agonist ivuxolimab. These receptors came from an adult with an advanced solid tumor such as melanoma, head and neck, liver or kidney cancer.

The chain has TRBV5-4 and TRBJ2-3; D perhaps matches TRBD1 (6 bases). Germline V gene lookup returns CDR1 SGHNT and CDR2 YYREEE (reference sequence). Deletions cut 3 bases from V and 2 bases from J, with 16 bases between. The CDR3 is 16 amino acids. Written as DNA, the CDR3 is TGTGCCAGCAGCTCTCAGGGGTCCTGGCCCACAGATACGCAGTATTTT. Translated, it gives CASSSQGSWPTDTQYF. The full variable domain, in which reference TRBV5-4 and TRBJ2-3 provide the parts outside the CDR3, is ETGVTQSPTHLIKTRGQQVTLRCSSQSGHNTVSWYQQALGQGPQFIFQYYREEENGRGNFPPRFSGLQFPNYSSELNVNALELDDSALYLCASSSQGSWPTDTQYFGPGTRLTVL.

The table lists this clone with a count of one. This chain links TRBV6-5 with TRBJ2-5; 7 positions match TRBD1. TRBJ2-7 matches the DNA end more closely, so the J call is doubtful. Germline CDR1 MNHEY, CDR2 SVGAGI. The CDR3 length is 15 residues. The CDR3 spells CASRQGPSGIYEQYF. Written as DNA, the CDR3 is TGTGCCAGCAGACAGGGGCCCTCAGGAATTTACGAGCAGTACTTC.

V usage is TRBV5-6 and J usage is TRBJ1-2; 7 nucleotides agree with TRBD1. Trimming removed 4 bases from V and 5 bases from J; junction bases left unmatched: 11. The CDR3 consists of 15 residues. The V gene's germline CDR1 is SGHDT and CDR2 YYEEEE. CDR3 protein: CASSVGLGGRYGYTF. CDR3 bases: TGTGCCAGCAGCGTCGGCCTAGGGGGCAGGTATGGCTACACCTTC. Combining the CDR3 with reference TRBV5-6 and TRBJ1-2 gives the whole variable domain DAGVTQSPTHLIKTRGQQVTLRCSPKSGHDTVSWYQQALGQGPQFIFQYYEEEERQRGNFPDRFSGHQFPNYSSELNVNALLLGDSALYLCASSVGLGGRYGYTFGSGTRLTVV.

The V call is TRBV7-2, the J call TRBJ2-2; no clear D. CDR3 size: 15 residues. CDR1 SGHTA and CDR2 FQGNSA come from the germline V gene. V lost 7 bases and J 1 base, leaving 13 bases between the germline ends. The CDR3 reads CASTSRQKNTGELFF. The DNA of the CDR3 is TGTGCCAGCACCTCCAGGCAGAAGAACACCGGGGAGCTGTTTTTT.

The V and J genes are TRBV19 and TRBJ2-5; 8 nucleotides line up with TRBD2. Losses at the gene ends were 5 bases for V and 3 bases for J; bases not matched to a gene: 2. Germline V lookup: CDR1 LNHDA, CDR2 SQIVND (reference sequence). The CDR3 has 13 residues. DNA for the CDR3: TGTGCCAGTAGTGTAGCGGGGAAAGAGACCCAGTACTTC. It codes for CASSVAGKETQYF.

The genes are TRBV11-2 and TRBJ2-5, with TRBD2 matching 8 bases. CDR3 length: 15 amino acids. The J segment lost 4 bases and the V segment lost 3 bases, leaving 7 bases of the junction unmatched. CDR1 and CDR2 from the germline V gene are SGHAT and FQNNGV. Here the CDR3 reads CASSFSGLGRETQYF. CDR3 in DNA: TGTGCCAGCAGCTTCTCGGGACTAGGGCGAGAGACCCAGTACTTC.

The chain employs TRBV6-5 and TRBJ2-6; D not certain. This CDR3 region has 15 residues. CDR1 and CDR2 from the germline V gene are MNHEY and SVGAGI. The germline V and J ends were trimmed by 5 bases and 4 bases, with 12 bases remaining between them. CDR3: CASSKPWSGANVLTF. CDR3 coding DNA: TGTGCCAGCAGTAAACCCTGGTCAGGGGCCAACGTCCTGACTTTC.

This clone was counted a single time. The CDR3 DNA follows: TGTGCCAGCAGCTTAGCTGGCGGGAGGGCCGGAGATACGCAGTATTTT. Its protein product is CASSLAGGRAGDTQYF. The V and J genes are TRBV7-9 and TRBJ2-3; TRBD2 matches at 9 bases. V lost 0 bases to trimming and J lost 5 bases; unmatched junction nucleotides: 6. Germline V gene lookup returns CDR1 SEHNR and CDR2 FQNEAQ (reference sequence). CDR3 length: 16 residues.

The rearrangement uses TRBV28 and TRBJ1-6; no firm D call. In germline, CDR1 is MDHEN, CDR2 SYDVKM. This CDR3 is built from 15 residues. V lost 6 bases and J 7 bases, leaving 16 bases between the germline ends. CDR3 amino acids: CASRPRHPPNSPLHF. DNA of the CDR3: TGTGCCAGCAGACCCCGACACCCCCCAAATTCACCCCTCCACTTT.

This sequence joins TRBV25-1 and TRBJ1-1; perhaps TRBD1 as D (5 bases). V lost 4 bases to trimming and J lost 1 base, with 19 bases between them. Germline V gene data show CDR1 as MGHDK and CDR2 as SYGVNS. CDR3 size: 17 residues. The CDR3 DNA reads TGTGCCAGCAGTGGGCGACAGAGAGGCTTCCCGAACACTGAAGCTTTCTTT. As protein: CASSGRQRGFPNTEAFF.

The J gene is TRBJ1-3, the V gene TRBV2, with D possibly TRBD1 on 5 matching bases. This CDR3 has 14 amino acids. From germline, CDR1 is SNHLY and CDR2 FYNNEI. V lost 8 bases and J lost 0, with 11 bases in between. The CDR3 loop is CASEAGHSGNTIYF. DNA of the CDR3: TGTGCCAGCGAAGCAGGGCACTCTGGAAACACCATATATTTT.